This TCR beta chain is from a study of blood T cell repertoires in COVID-19 (dated by TCRdb to the early 2020s). In terms of the full investigation: Collaborator samples came from the United States, Italy and Spain and covered acute and convalescent phases of COVID-19. The material from the prospective study consisted of cDNA or gDNA derived from T cells, B-cell-depleted T cells, or PBMCs. Deeply sampled blood TCRbeta repertoires from subjects exposed to, actively infected with, or recovered from COVID-19 were included in the dataset. The repertoires were released in a freely available public database meant as a resource for research on the immune response to SARS-CoV-2. The samples were drawn from the first 160 participants of the ongoing ImmuneRACE study and from over a thousand subjects provided by 6 global collaborators. Sample metadata almost always included a de-identified subject ID, COVID-19 status, age in years and sex. Where available, HLA class I and class II types were taken from metadata supplied by the sample provider and were not determined by assay-based typing.

In the prospective study, participants were roughly 18 to 89 years old, resided in about two dozen geographic areas of the United States, and were enrolled through a virtual design. To assign participants to cohorts, the prospective study relied on clinical history that participants themselves reported in a screening survey and a study questionnaire. Exposed participants had been in contact, within 2 weeks of entering the study, with a person who had a PCR-confirmed or clinician-diagnosed case of COVID-19. In the prospective study, whole blood, serum and a nasopharyngeal or oropharyngeal swab were collected from each participant by mobile phlebotomists. Over a roughly 2-month period, participants in the prospective study had the option of providing additional blood draws and questionnaires. Before DNA extraction, prospective study blood samples were shipped either frozen or at room temperature.

Deletion took 4 bases off V and 5 bases off J, with a span of 11 bases between the germline ends. The germline V gene (reference sequence) sets CDR1 to GTSNPN and CDR2 to SVGIG. Taken from cysteine to phenylalanine, the CDR3 has 12 residues. The sequence is cut down to CDR3 DNA, 36 bases in frame from base 1. What the study reported, not specific to this receptor: Clinical and demographic metadata were provided uncurated, with the amount varying by source and participant.

This clone was seen just once. Its antigen specificity is not known. No quality values exist for individual bases; no much larger clone is one base distant. TCRbeta CDR3 regions were amplified from genomic DNA using the immunoSEQ Assay, a bias-controlled multiplex PCR. From the authors' description of their analysis: The number of nucleated cells in each sample was estimated from the amplification of reference gene primers within the assay. Sequence reads were collapsed and filtered to measure the absolute abundance of every unique TCRbeta CDR3 rearrangement. For each sample, productive Simpson clonality was calculated by taking the square root of Simpson's diversity index across productive rearrangements. As stored in TCRdb, this immuneACCESS dataset retains in-frame rearrangements with V and J assigned. A fraction of the clones does not appear; measured against another copy, unresolved V genes explain less than half of the discrepancy, and the remainder lacks a known reason. From that table come the V and J calls and clone size; the DNA was used to work out D and trimming. The sample data list roughly 280,000 clones, and 75% to 95% of these were observed just once. The ten largest clonotypes hold approximately 3% of the sample.

Material for sequencing was PBMCs or T cells enriched from blood (not recorded which). The receptor was isolated from a man in his forties who had been exposed to COVID-19. Recombination connected TRBV30 to TRBJ1-1, and TRBD1 may be the D gene, going by 5 matching bases. The CDR3 here reads CAWNRGWTEAFF. At the DNA level, the sequence is TGTGCCTGGAATCGGGGGTGGACTGAAGCTTTCTTT.